This entry concerns a single T cell receptor (gamma chain). The antigen remains unidentified. The data originate from a study of intestinal T cells in coeliac disease. Study-level background: In the TRG cohort, coeliac patients were much younger than controls.

J was trimmed by 3 bases and V by 6 bases; bases with no gene match: 17. The CDR3 extends over 16 amino acids. In germline, CDR1 is EGSTGY, CDR2 YDSYTSSV. The TRG library came from 150 to 250 ng of biopsy DNA amplified with LymphoTrack primers. TCRdb reapplied CATT to the multiplex PCR reads. The sample lists about 500 gamma-chain clones; around 53% were seen once. The study, taken as a whole, reports: Multiple copies of a CDR3 amino acid sequence may be PCR duplicates. Using TRD kmers, classification was 22 of 22 correct; leave-one-out accuracy reportedly about 89%. An age-split analysis gave no significant classification.

Roughly 10 formalin-fixed paraffin-embedded scrolls, each 5 µm thick, supplied each case's genomic DNA. The chain has TRGV4 and TRGJ1 or TRGJ2. The TCR sequence derives from a human donor who served as a control with a normal duodenal biopsy, not a healthy volunteer. Sequencing was performed on a duodenal biopsy. CDR3: CATWMNRCVVYYKKLF. The CDR3 DNA follows: TGTGCCACCTGGATGAATAGATGTGTGGTTTATTATAAGAAACTCTTT.